This TCR beta chain was identified in a study of shared T cell receptors in the human thymus. Trimming pared 2 bases from V and 4 bases from J, leaving 8 bases between. Germline CDR1 LGHNT, CDR2 FRNRAP. The CDR3 is 13 residues long. Measured with immunoSEQ multiplex PCR; TCRdb has only the in-frame clones, and not every one. The sample lists 630,000 or so clones; 87% were seen once. In this sample, this clone turned up once. This sample was shared with a second study, whose subject was human thymus T cells. That study reports: Healthy Finnish infants having corrective surgery for congenital heart defects served as donors. Resections were taken during corrective heart surgery, and the thymus tissue came from these. Repertoires sampled from thymus and blood appeared biased in V and J gene usage. Highly overlapping thymic repertoires among unrelated individuals were reported in related research.

V is TRBV12-5 and J is TRBJ1-2; D uncertain. Sequenced material: thymocytes. This receptor was obtained from a boy under two years old with a congenital heart defect. CDR3 in amino acids: CASGLRHFYGYTF. The CDR3 DNA follows: TGTGCTAGTGGTTTGCGACACTTCTATGGCTACACCTTC.